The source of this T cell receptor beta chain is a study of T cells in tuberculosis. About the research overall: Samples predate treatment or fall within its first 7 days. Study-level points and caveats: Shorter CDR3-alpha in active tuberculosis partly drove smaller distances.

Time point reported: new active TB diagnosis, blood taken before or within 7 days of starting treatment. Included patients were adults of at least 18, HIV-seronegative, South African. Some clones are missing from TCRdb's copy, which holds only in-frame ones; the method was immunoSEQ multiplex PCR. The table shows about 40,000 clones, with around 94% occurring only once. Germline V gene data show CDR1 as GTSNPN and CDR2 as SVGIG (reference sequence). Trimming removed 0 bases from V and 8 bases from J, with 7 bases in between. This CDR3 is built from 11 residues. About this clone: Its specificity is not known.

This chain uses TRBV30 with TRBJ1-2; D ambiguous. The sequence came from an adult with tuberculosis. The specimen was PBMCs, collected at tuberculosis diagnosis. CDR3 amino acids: CAWSVGVGYTF. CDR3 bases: TGTGCCTGGAGTGTCGGGGTGGGCTACACCTTC.